A selection of T cell receptor beta chains follows, all from one sample in a study of blood T cell repertoires in COVID-19. Assay: immunoSEQ multiplex PCR; the TCRdb copy retains only in-frame clones and omits some. The sample consists of approximately 160,000 clones, around four fifths of them appearing once. Input material: peripheral blood. These receptors were taken from a woman of 80 years or more with acute or convalescent COVID-19. Both conserved end residues are part of each CDR3.

J gene: TRBJ2-2; V gene: TRBV6-7; CDR3 protein: CASSQGQREDTGELFF
J gene: TRBJ1-4; V gene: TRBV5-1; CDR3 protein: CASSLATATNEKLFF
J gene: TRBJ1-3; V gene: TRBV7-9; CDR3 protein: CASSLGTAGNTIYF
J gene: TRBJ1-5; V gene: TRBV5-5; CDR3 protein: CASSARTGDQPQHF
J gene: TRBJ1-5; V gene: TRBV3-1/TRBV3-2; CDR3 protein: CASSQNGGNQPQHF
J gene: TRBJ2-5; V gene: TRBV3-1/TRBV3-2; CDR3 protein: CASSQVWGRAETQYF
J gene: TRBJ2-1; V gene: TRBV9; CDR3 protein: CASSVIGGEQFF
J gene: TRBJ2-1; V gene: TRBV9; CDR3 protein: CASSAGLAGVYNEQFF
J gene: TRBJ2-7; V gene: TRBV5-1; CDR3 protein: CASGGSGTNYEQYF
J gene: TRBJ2-3; V gene: TRBV10-3; CDR3 protein: CAISVAGWGTDTQYF
J gene: TRBJ1-1; V gene: TRBV29-1; CDR3 protein: CSDYHRGNTEAFF
J gene: TRBJ1-2; V gene: TRBV28; CDR3 protein: CASTTPGLAPYYGYTF
J gene: TRBJ1-4; V gene: TRBV14; CDR3 protein: CASSQVRNEKLFF
J gene: TRBJ2-3; V gene: TRBV5-4; CDR3 protein: CASSFGGNTDTQYF
J gene: TRBJ1-1; V gene: TRBV30; CDR3 protein: CAWSEGARNTEAFF
J gene: TRBJ1-3; V gene: TRBV30; CDR3 protein: CAWSVQGSNTIYF
J gene: TRBJ2-3; V gene: TRBV12-2; CDR3 protein: CASRHRKSGRAKTDTQYF
J gene: TRBJ2-4; V gene: TRBV5-1; CDR3 protein: CASSFGQGGDLAKNIQYF
J gene: TRBJ1-3; V gene: TRBV6-5; CDR3 protein: CASSTGDSSGNTIYF
J gene: TRBJ2-7; V gene: TRBV7-2; CDR3 protein: CASSLSGYVGEQYF
J gene: TRBJ1-5; V gene: TRBV2; CDR3 protein: CASRPAWGTQPQHF
J gene: TRBJ1-5; V gene: TRBV6-5; CDR3 protein: CASSYSWRSDQPQHF
J gene: TRBJ2-7; V gene: TRBV28; CDR3 protein: CASSLPGDRVNYEQYF
J gene: TRBJ1-3; V gene: TRBV7-8; CDR3 protein: CASSLDHFSGNTIYF
J gene: TRBJ2-1; V gene: TRBV29-1; CDR3 protein: CSVEGLRDRPYNEQFF
J gene: TRBJ2-1; V gene: TRBV9; CDR3 protein: CASSVAGTAYNEQFF
J gene: TRBJ1-5; V gene: TRBV6-5; CDR3 protein: CASTEGTGNQPQHF